This TCR beta chain was sequenced in a study of blood T cell repertoires in COVID-19. Study context: Sources were T cells, B-cell-depleted T cells, or PBMCs; the material itself was cDNA or gDNA.

Germline CDR1 and CDR2: DFQATT and SNEGSKA (reference sequence). This CDR3 region has 13 residues. Deletions cut 3 bases from V and 3 bases from J, with 11 bases between. The assay was immunoSEQ multiplex PCR, and TCRdb's table has in-frame clones only and misses some. The repertoire holds under 450,000 clones, with around 86% as singletons. This TCR derives from a woman aged 50 to 60 who had recovered from COVID-19. Sample: PBMCs or T cells enriched from blood (not recorded which). The J gene is TRBJ1-1, the V gene TRBV20-1, with D possibly being TRBD1 (5 bases). The CDR3 nucleotides read TGCAGTGCTAGTCGGGGGGTGGACACTGAAGCTTTCTTT. Protein: CSASRGVDTEAFF.